This record looks at one TCR beta chain sequence and its context. This receptor's antigen is unknown. Qualities for individual bases were not recorded, and no much larger clone is one base off. Collaborating institutions collected whole blood in K2EDTA tubes following their own protocols. For TCRbeta analysis, collaborators shipped samples in one of three forms: frozen whole blood, isolated PBMCs, or DNA extracted from either of those sample types. The data belong to a study of blood T cell repertoires in COVID-19 (dated by TCRdb to about 2020). For context, the study as a whole: Samples covering the acute and convalescent phases of COVID-19 were provided by collaborators in the United States, Italy and Spain. Nearly every sample came with metadata listing a de-identified subject ID, COVID-19 status, age in years and sex. The samples were drawn from the first 160 participants of the ongoing ImmuneRACE study and from 950 to 1,500 subjects provided by 6 global collaborators. The dataset comprised deeply sampled blood TCRbeta repertoires from subjects exposed to, actively infected with, or recovered from COVID-19. The material from the prospective study consisted of cDNA or gDNA derived from T cells, B-cell-depleted T cells, or PBMCs. The repertoires were released in a freely available public database meant as a resource for research on the immune response to SARS-CoV-2. Where available, HLA class I and class II types were taken from metadata supplied by the sample provider and were not determined by assay-based typing.

For CDR1 and CDR2, the germline V gene lists KGHSH and LQKENI. From its cysteine to its phenylalanine, the CDR3 spans 14 amino acids. Kept here is only the CDR3 DNA, which spans 42 bases and is read in frame from base 1. At the junction V is shortened by 5 bases and J by 2 bases, with 13 bases in between. The immunoSEQ Assay, a bias-controlled multiplex PCR, was used to amplify TCRbeta CDR3 regions from genomic DNA. On the study's bioinformatics: Nucleated cell counts per sample were estimated from amplification of reference gene primers within the assay. To quantify the absolute abundance of each unique TCRbeta CDR3 rearrangement, sequence reads were collapsed and filtered. For each sample, productive Simpson clonality was calculated as the square root of Simpson's diversity index across productive rearrangements. Sourced from immuneACCESS, this table was stored by TCRdb with only in-frame sequences that have V and J called. A share of the clones is absent; for the studies checked, an unresolved V gene accounts for under half, and the remainder has no known explanation. The V and J calls and clone size are taken from that table; D and trimming were inferred from the DNA. The sample yields 55,000 to 75,000 clones; around 77% were counted once. Of the sample, about 20% is held by the ten largest clones.

Study-level results and caveats: Clinical and demographic metadata were provided uncurated, with the amount varying by source and participant.

This chain is built from TRBV18 and TRBJ2-7; TRBD1 is perhaps the D gene, given 5 matching bases. This receptor was obtained from a man at least 80 years old with active or convalescent COVID-19. The sample was peripheral blood. The CDR3 region has the sequence CASSSTAGTYEQYF. The sequence in DNA is TGTGCCAGCTCATCCACCGCAGGGACCTACGAGCAGTACTTC.